What follows are 25 T cell receptor beta chains derived from one specimen sequenced in a study of beta chain features in type 1 diabetes (dated by TCRdb to 2016 to 2019). Library construction relied on the immunoSEQ multiplex PCR assay. The High Capacity cDNA Reverse Transcription Kit was used to reverse transcribe all of the isolated RNA, meaning that expressed TCRB transcripts were what got sequenced. The clones in this table, taken by TCRdb from immuneACCESS, are in-frame only. Not every clone is retained; where verified, under half of the shortfall comes from an unresolved V gene, and the cause of the rest is unknown. For this sample the table gives about 320,000 clones, of which around 15% were detected only once. The top ten hold more than 6.5% of the sample. The sample consisted of central memory CD4+ T cells from blood. The receptors shown here come from a man between 25 and 39 years old in good health.

V gene TRBV25-1 combines with J gene TRBJ2-3; D call uncertain. The CDR3 totals 12 residues. V lost 1 base to trimming and J lost 14 bases, with 13 bases between them. Germline V gene lookup returns CDR1 MGHDK and CDR2 SYGVNS. The CDR3 nucleotides are TGTGCCAGCAGTGAATCGGCCGTCGTCGTGTATTTT. Translated, it gives CASSESAVVVYF.

The chain couples TRBV4-1 to TRBJ2-1; TRBD1 matches 7 bases. The junction had 8 bases not matched to a gene; V was cut back by 1 base and J by 8 bases. The CDR3 has 15 amino acids. CDR1 and CDR2 (germline): MGHRA, YSYEKL. This CDR3 reads CASSQGQGGLDEQFF. In DNA, the CDR3 is TGCGCCAGCAGCCAAGGGCAAGGGGGCCTCGATGAGCAGTTCTTC.

In its sample, this clone was seen a few times. The CDR3 nucleotides read TGTGCCAGCAGCGAGGGAATTGGCGCGAACACTGAAGCTTTCTTT. Its translation is CASSEGIGANTEAFF. The J gene is TRBJ1-1, the V gene TRBV9; D is unresolved. CDR1 and CDR2 from the germline V gene are SGDLS and YYNGEE. There are 15 residues in the CDR3. V was shortened by 3 bases and J by 1 base, with 13 bases between the two germline ends. The full variable domain, completed using reference TRBV9 and TRBJ1-1, is DSGVTQTPKHLITATGQRVTLRCSPRSGDLSVYWYQQSLDQGLQFLIQYYNGEERAKGNILERFSAQQFPDLHSELNLSSLELGDSALYFCASSEGIGANTEAFFGQGTRLTVV.

This chain joins TRBV30 and TRBJ1-2; D uncertain. Germline V gives CDR1 GTSNPN, CDR2 SVGIG (reference sequence). The V end lost 0 bases, the J end lost 14 bases, and 19 bases lay between the germline ends. CDR3 length equals 13 residues. CDR3 protein: CAWSVQPSRSCTF. CDR3 bases: TGTGCCTGGAGTGTTCAACCCAGCCGGTCTTGTACCTTC. Based on the CDR3 plus reference TRBV30 and TRBJ1-2, the full variable domain is SQTIHQWPATLVQPVGSPLSLECTVEGTSNPNLYWYRQAAGRGLQLLFYSVGIGQISSEVPQNLSASRPQDRQFILSSKKLLLSDSGFYLCAWSVQPSRSCTFGSGTRLTVV.

This clone turned up a few times. J is TRBJ1-1 and V is TRBV7-9; 7 nucleotides agree with TRBD1. Germline CDR1 SEHNR, CDR2 FQNEAQ (reference sequence). The V gene end was trimmed by 2 bases and the J gene end by 4 bases; junction bases not matched to a gene: 7. The CDR3 contains 15 residues. The CDR3 sequence: CASSLLASGGTEAFF. The DNA for the CDR3 is TGTGCCAGCAGCTTACTCGCCTCAGGGGGCACTGAAGCTTTCTTT.

V usage is TRBV28 and J usage is TRBJ2-5; 8 positions match TRBD2. The germline V gene encodes CDR1 MDHEN and CDR2 SYDVKM. Trimming took 3 bases from V and 4 from J; bases not matched to a gene: 7. CDR3 length: 15 amino acids. CDR3 amino acids: CASSLGGGNLETQYF. In DNA form, the CDR3 reads TGTGCCAGCAGTTTGGGCGGGGGGAATTTAGAGACCCAGTACTTC.

This clone was seen a handful of times. The chain combines TRBV5-6 with TRBJ1-1, with D perhaps TRBD1 (5 bases). Germline V gene data show CDR1 as SGHDT and CDR2 as YYEEEE. V lost 0 bases and J 5 bases, leaving 11 bases between the germline ends. The CDR3 runs to 14 residues. The CDR3 spells CASSLVRGRTEAFF. As DNA, the CDR3 is TGTGCCAGCAGCTTGGTTAGGGGACGGACTGAAGCTTTCTTT.

The V gene is TRBV4-3, the J gene TRBJ1-1; D perhaps matches TRBD1 (5 bases). The CDR3 runs 15 residues. Trimming took 0 bases from V and 7 from J, leaving 15 bases between them. In germline, CDR1 is LGHNA, CDR2 YSLEER. The CDR3 sequence: CASSQDFGGRGEAFF. The CDR3, as DNA: TGCGCCAGCAGCCAAGATTTCGGGGGTCGGGGTGAAGCTTTCTTT.

Note on this clone: Other DNA sequences in the sample encode the same CDR3. The chain uses TRBV10-2 and TRBJ2-7, with D perhaps TRBD1 or TRBD2 (5 bases each). The CDR3 consists of 11 residues. Germline V lookup: CDR1 WSHSY, CDR2 SAAADI. Deletions cut 8 bases from V and 0 bases from J, with 5 bases between. CDR3: CASGTSYEQYV. In DNA form, the CDR3 reads TGCGCCAGCGGGACCTCCTACGAGCAGTACGTC.

Ten or more counts support this clone. The chain is built from TRBV5-6 and TRBJ2-3; D ambiguous. CDR1 and CDR2 (germline): SGHDT, YYEEEE. This CDR3 is 15 amino acids long. Trimming pared 2 bases from V and 2 bases from J, leaving 12 bases between. In nucleotides, the CDR3 is TGTGCCAGCAGCTTCGGCATAACCTACACAGATACGCAGTATTTT. This translates into CASSFGITYTDTQYF.

This CDR3 reads CASSQGQGHSGYGYTF. The CDR3 nucleotides read TGCGCCAGCAGCCAAGGACAGGGGCATTCGGGCTATGGCTACACCTTC. This chain links TRBV4-1 with TRBJ1-2; TRBD1 agrees at 8 bases. V lost 1 base, J lost 4 bases, and 8 bases stayed unmatched. The CDR3 length is 16 residues. The germline V gene encodes CDR1 MGHRA and CDR2 YSYEKL.

The chain recombines TRBV5-6 with TRBJ2-1; D is unresolved. From germline, CDR1 is SGHDT and CDR2 YYEEEE. V shed 1 base and J shed 7 bases, with 6 bases lying between them. There are 12 residues in the CDR3. The CDR3 DNA sequence: TGTGCCAGCAGCTTGCCCAGAAATGAGCAGTTCTTC. The encoded protein is CASSLPRNEQFF.

The chain uses TRBV4-3 and TRBJ2-3, with 8 bases identical to TRBD1. CDR1 and CDR2 from the germline V gene are LGHNA and YSLEER. V was clipped by 3 bases and J by 0 bases; unmatched bases: 5. CDR3 length: 16 amino acids. The CDR3 is CASSQAGQASTDTQYF. CDR3 nucleotide sequence: TGCGCCAGCAGCCAGGCGGGACAGGCGAGCACAGATACGCAGTATTTT.

This clone was detected only a few times. The chain combines TRBV2 with TRBJ2-5; no reliable D call. Trimming took 11 bases from V and 10 from J, leaving 8 bases between them. Germline V gives CDR1 SNHLY, CDR2 FYNNEI. The CDR3 consists of 8 residues. In DNA form, the CDR3 reads TGTGCCGGCCGGTTCCAGTACTTC. Its translation: CAGRFQYF. Using reference TRBV2 and TRBJ2-5 for the parts outside the CDR3, the full variable domain is EPEVTQTPSHQVTQMGQEVILRCVPISNHLYFYWYRQILGQKVEFLVSFYNNEISEKSEIFDDQFSVERPDGSNFTLKIRSTKLEDSAMYFCAGRFQYFGPGTRLLVL.

This rearrangement joins TRBV29-1 to TRBJ1-1, with D unresolved. Germline V lookup: CDR1 SQVTM, CDR2 ANQGSEA. Trimming took 7 bases from V and 4 from J, leaving 13 bases between them. This CDR3 has 12 residues. In nucleotides, the CDR3 is TGCAGCGCCCTGGATGGAGGCACTGAAGCTTTCTTT. Translating gives CSALDGGTEAFF.

The V gene is TRBV19, the J gene TRBJ2-1; a weak D match, TRBD1 (5 bases). The length of the CDR3 is 15 residues. Germline-derived CDR1 and CDR2 are LNHDA and SQIVND (reference sequence). The ends were cut back, 5 bases at V and 7 bases at J, with 18 bases in the middle. This CDR3 reads CASSPRTPRVNEQFF. The DNA for the CDR3 is TGTGCCAGTAGTCCACGGACACCCCGCGTAAATGAGCAGTTCTTC.

This clone was observed many times. The rearrangement links TRBV28 to TRBJ2-7; 13 bases fit TRBD2. Looked up from germline, CDR1 is MDHEN and CDR2 is SYDVKM. The CDR3 has 15 amino acids. The V gene end was trimmed by 6 bases and the J gene end by 7 bases; junction bases not matched to a gene: 9. CDR3 in amino acids: CASSHGLAGAGEQYV. In nucleotides, the CDR3 is TGTGCCAGCAGCCATGGACTAGCGGGAGCGGGGGAGCAGTACGTC.

This rearrangement joins TRBV7-9 to TRBJ2-3, with 9 bases that match TRBD1. Trimming took 5 bases from V and 3 from J; bases not matched to a gene: 3. Germline V gene data show CDR1 as SEHNR and CDR2 as FQNEAQ (reference sequence). The CDR3 has 14 residues. The CDR3 here is CASSPDRGTDTQYF. CDR3 DNA sequence: TGTGCCAGCAGCCCCGACAGGGGGACAGATACGCAGTATTTT. The full variable domain, completed using reference TRBV7-9 and TRBJ2-3, is DTGVSQNPRHKITKRGQNVTFRCDPISEHNRLYWYRQTLGQGPEFLTYFQNEAQLEKSRLLSDRFSAERPKGSFSTLEIQRTEQGDSAMYLCASSPDRGTDTQYFGPGTRLTVL.

The chain joins TRBV7-2 to TRBJ2-5, with 15 bases matching TRBD2. The CDR3 length is 19 residues. J was trimmed by 5 bases and V by 1 base; bases with no gene match: 11. Per germline, CDR1 SGHTA and CDR2 FQGNSA. CDR3 sequence: CASSLGGTSGGQTFETQYF. CDR3 sequence (DNA): TGTGCCAGCAGCTTAGGTGGGACTAGCGGGGGGCAAACTTTCGAGACCCAGTACTTC.

In its sample, this clone was seen a few times. J is TRBJ2-1 and V is TRBV6-1, with TRBD2 identical over 12 bases. The V segment lost 6 bases and the J segment 4 bases; nucleotides outside the gene matches: 4. This CDR3 has 15 amino acids. CDR1 and CDR2 from the germline V gene are MNHNS and SASEGT. The CDR3 here is CASRSSGGAYNEQFF. Here the CDR3 DNA reads TGTGCCAGCAGGTCTAGCGGGGGGGCTTACAATGAGCAGTTCTTC.

The rearrangement uses TRBV7-2 and TRBJ2-3; possibly TRBD2 for D (6 bases). The V end was cut by 5 bases, the J end by 2 bases, with 8 bases between. The CDR3 has 13 amino acids. Germline V gives CDR1 SGHTA, CDR2 FQGNSA. The CDR3 sequence: CASSRDFTDTQYF. The CDR3 nucleotides read TGTGCCAGCAGCCGGGACTTCACAGATACGCAGTATTTT.

This chain connects TRBV5-4 to TRBJ2-3, with 10 bases aligning to TRBD2. Trimming took 4 bases from V and 2 from J; bases not matched to a gene: 7. The CDR3 spans 16 residues. CDR1 SGHNT and CDR2 YYREEE come from the germline V gene (reference sequence). The CDR3 spells CASSVGTSADTDTQYF. The CDR3 bases are TGTGCCAGCAGCGTCGGGACTAGCGCCGACACAGATACGCAGTATTTT.

About this clone: One junction end does not reproduce the germline sequence, and a read error may be involved. This rearrangement joins TRBV5-3 to TRBJ1-3; a possible D gene is TRBD1 (5 bases). TRBV5-3 is assigned to the ORF class and has an uncertain function. The CDR3 consists of 13 residues. CDR3: CASSQGGENTIYF. CDR3 nucleotides: TGCGCCAGCAGCCAAGGAGGGGAAAACACCATATATTTT.

This chain's CDR3 is CASSQDMTSGSYNEQFF. CDR3 nucleotide sequence: TGCGCCAGCAGCCAAGATATGACTAGCGGGAGTTACAATGAGCAGTTCTTC. The chain couples TRBV4-1 to TRBJ2-1, with 12 bases that match TRBD2. The CDR3 runs 17 residues. V was clipped by 0 bases and J by 4 bases; unmatched bases: 4. Per the germline V gene, CDR1 is MGHRA and CDR2 is YSYEKL.

The chain is built from TRBV7-2 and TRBJ1-4; 8 bases align to TRBD1. This CDR3 region has 15 residues. The ends lost 5 bases at V and 7 bases at J; junction bases unmatched: 9. CDR1 and CDR2 (germline): SGHTA, FQGNSA. CDR3 sequence reads: CASSPRQGSSEKLFF. The DNA for the CDR3 is TGTGCCAGCAGCCCTCGACAGGGGTCCTCTGAAAAACTGTTTTTT.